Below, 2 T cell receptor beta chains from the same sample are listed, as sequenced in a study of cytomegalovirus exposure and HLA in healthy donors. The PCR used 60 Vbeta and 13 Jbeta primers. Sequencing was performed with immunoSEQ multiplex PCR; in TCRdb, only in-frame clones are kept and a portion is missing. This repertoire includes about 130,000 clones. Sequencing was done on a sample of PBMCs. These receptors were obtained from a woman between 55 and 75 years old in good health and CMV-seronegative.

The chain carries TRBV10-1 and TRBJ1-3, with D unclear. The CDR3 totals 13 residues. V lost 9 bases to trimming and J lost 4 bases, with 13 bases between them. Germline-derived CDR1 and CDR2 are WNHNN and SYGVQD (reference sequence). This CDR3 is CASSSGAGNTIYF. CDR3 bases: TGCGCCAGTTCCTCCGGAGCGGGAAACACCATATATTTT.

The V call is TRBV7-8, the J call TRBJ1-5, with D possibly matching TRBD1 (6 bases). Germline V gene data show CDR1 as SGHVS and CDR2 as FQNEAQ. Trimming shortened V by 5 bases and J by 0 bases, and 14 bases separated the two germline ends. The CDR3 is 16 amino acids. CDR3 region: CASSLTGAFSNQPQHF. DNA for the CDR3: TGTGCCAGCAGCCTGACAGGAGCGTTTAGCAATCAGCCCCAGCATTTT.